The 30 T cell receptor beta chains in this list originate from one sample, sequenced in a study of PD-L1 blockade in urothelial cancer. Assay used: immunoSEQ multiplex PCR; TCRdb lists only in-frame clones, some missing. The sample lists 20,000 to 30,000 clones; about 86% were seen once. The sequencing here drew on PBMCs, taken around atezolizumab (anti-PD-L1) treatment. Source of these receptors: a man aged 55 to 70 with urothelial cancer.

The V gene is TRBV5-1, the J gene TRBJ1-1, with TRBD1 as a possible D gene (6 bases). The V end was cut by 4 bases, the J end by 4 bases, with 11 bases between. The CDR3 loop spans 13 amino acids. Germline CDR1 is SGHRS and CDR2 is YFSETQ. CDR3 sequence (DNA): TGCGCCAGCAGCCGCAGACAGGCCACTGAAGCTTTCTTT. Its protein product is CASSRRQATEAFF. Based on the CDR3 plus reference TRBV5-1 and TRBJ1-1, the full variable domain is KAGVTQTPRYLIKTRGQQVTLSCSPISGHRSVSWYQQTPGQGLQFLFEYFSETQRNKGNFPGRFSGRQFSNSRSEMNVSTLELGDSALYLCASSRRQATEAFFGQGTRLTVV.

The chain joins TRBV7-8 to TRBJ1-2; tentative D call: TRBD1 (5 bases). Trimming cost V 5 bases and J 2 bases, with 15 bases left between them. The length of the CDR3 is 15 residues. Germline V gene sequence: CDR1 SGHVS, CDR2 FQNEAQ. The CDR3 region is CASSPGRGGNYGYTF. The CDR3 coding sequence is TGTGCCAGCAGCCCCGGGAGGGGTGGAAACTATGGCTACACCTTC.

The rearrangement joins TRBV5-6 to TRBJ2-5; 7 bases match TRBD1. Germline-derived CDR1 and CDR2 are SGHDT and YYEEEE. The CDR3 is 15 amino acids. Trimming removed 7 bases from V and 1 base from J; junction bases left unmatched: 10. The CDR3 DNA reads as TGTGCCAGCTCGCTTCCGAGGACAGGCCAAGAGACCCAGTACTTC. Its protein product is CASSLPRTGQETQYF.

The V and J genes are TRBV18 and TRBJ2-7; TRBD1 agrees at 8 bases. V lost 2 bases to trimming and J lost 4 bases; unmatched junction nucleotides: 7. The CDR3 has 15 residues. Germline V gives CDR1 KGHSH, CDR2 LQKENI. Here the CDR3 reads CASSPVDRVDYEQYF. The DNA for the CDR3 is TGTGCCAGCTCACCAGTGGACAGGGTAGATTACGAGCAGTACTTC.

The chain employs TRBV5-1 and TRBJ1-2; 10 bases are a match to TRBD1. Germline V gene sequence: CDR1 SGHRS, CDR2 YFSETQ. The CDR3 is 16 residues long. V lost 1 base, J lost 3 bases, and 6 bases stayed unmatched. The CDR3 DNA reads TGCGCCAGCAGCTTGTTTGGGACAGGGGCCCACTATGGCTACACCTTC. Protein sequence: CASSLFGTGAHYGYTF.

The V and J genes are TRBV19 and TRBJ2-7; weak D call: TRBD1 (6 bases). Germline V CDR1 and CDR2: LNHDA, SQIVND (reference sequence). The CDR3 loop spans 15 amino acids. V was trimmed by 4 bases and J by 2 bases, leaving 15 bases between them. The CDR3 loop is CASSNRVGTTYEQYF. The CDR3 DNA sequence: TGTGCCAGTAGTAACAGGGTTGGGACAACCTACGAGCAGTACTTC.

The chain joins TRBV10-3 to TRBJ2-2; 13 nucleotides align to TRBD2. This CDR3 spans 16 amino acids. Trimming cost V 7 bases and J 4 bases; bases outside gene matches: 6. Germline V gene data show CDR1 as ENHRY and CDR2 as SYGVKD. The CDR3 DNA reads TGTGCCATCACAAAAACTAGCGGGAGGGCCACCGGGGAGCTGTTTTTT. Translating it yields CAITKTSGRATGELFF.

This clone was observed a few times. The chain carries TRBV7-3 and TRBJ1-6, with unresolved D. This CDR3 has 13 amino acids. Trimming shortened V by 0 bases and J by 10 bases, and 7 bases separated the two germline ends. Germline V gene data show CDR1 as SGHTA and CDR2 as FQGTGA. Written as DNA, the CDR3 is TGTGCCAGCAGCTTAACAGGAGGCTCACCCCTCCACTTT. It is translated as CASSLTGGSPLHF.

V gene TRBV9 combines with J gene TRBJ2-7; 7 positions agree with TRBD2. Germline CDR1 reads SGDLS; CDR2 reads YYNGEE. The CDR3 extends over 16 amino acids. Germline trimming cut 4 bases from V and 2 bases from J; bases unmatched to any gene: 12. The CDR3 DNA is TGTGCCAGCAGCCCCAGTGGTGCGGGAGCCCCCTACGAGCAGTACTTC. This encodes CASSPSGAGAPYEQYF.

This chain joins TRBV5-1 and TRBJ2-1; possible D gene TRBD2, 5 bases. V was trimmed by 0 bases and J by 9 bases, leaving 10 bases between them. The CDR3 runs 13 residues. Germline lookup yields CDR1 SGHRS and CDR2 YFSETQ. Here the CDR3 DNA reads TGCGCCAGCAGCTTGGGGAGGTTCGGTGAGCAGTTCTTC. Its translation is CASSLGRFGEQFF.

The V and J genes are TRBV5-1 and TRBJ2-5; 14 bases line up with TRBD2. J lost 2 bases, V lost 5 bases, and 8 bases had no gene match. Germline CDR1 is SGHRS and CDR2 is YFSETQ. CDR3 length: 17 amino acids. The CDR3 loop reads CASRDAGLAGDQETQYF. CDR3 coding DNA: TGCGCCAGCAGAGACGCGGGACTAGCGGGAGATCAAGAGACCCAGTACTTC. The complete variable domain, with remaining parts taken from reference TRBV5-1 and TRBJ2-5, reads KAGVTQTPRYLIKTRGQQVTLSCSPISGHRSVSWYQQTPGQGLQFLFEYFSETQRNKGNFPGRFSGRQFSNSRSEMNVSTLELGDSALYLCASRDAGLAGDQETQYFGPGTRLLVL.

CDR3: CATSLGATTSTDTQYF. The CDR3 nucleotides are TGTGCCACCAGCCTGGGCGCCACAACTAGCACAGATACGCAGTATTTT. The gene calls are TRBV21-1 and TRBJ2-3; the table's TRBD1 call for D was not verified on the DNA. TRBV21-1 is a pseudogene segment. The CDR3 loop spans 16 amino acids.

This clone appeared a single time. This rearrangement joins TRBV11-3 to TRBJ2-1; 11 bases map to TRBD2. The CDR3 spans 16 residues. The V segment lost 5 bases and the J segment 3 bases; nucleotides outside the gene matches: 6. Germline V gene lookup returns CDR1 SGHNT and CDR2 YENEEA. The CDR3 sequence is CASSPYGTSGYNEQFF. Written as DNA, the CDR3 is TGTGCCAGCAGCCCCTACGGGACTAGCGGCTACAATGAGCAGTTCTTC.

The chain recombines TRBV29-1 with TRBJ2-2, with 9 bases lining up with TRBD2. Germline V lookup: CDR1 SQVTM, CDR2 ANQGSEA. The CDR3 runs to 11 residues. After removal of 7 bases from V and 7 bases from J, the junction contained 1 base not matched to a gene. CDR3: CSGGGDGELFF. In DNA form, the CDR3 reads TGCAGCGGCGGGGGGGACGGGGAGCTGTTTTTT.

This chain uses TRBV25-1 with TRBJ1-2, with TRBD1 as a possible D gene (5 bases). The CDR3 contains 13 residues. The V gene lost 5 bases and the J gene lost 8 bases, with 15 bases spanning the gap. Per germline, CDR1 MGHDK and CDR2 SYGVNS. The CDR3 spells CASSLKGIYGYTF. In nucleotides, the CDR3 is TGTGCCAGCAGTCTAAAGGGGATTTACGGCTACACCTTC.

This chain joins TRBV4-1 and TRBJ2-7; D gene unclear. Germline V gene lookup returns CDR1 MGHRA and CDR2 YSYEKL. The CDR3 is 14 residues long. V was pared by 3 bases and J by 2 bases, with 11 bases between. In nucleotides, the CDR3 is TGCGCCAGCAGCCACCAGTCCGCAGCCTACGAGCAGTACTTC. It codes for CASSHQSAAYEQYF.

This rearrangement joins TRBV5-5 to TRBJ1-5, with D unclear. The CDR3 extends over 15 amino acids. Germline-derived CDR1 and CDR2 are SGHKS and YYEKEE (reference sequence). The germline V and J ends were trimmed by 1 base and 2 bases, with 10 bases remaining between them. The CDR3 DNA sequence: TGTGCCAGCAGCTTGTATGTCGGGGGCAATCAGCCCCAGCATTTT. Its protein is CASSLYVGGNQPQHF. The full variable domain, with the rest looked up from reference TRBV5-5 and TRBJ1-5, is DAGVTQSPTHLIKTRGQQVTLRCSPISGHKSVSWYQQVLGQGPQFIFQYYEKEERGRGNFPDRFSARQFPNYSSELNVNALLLGDSALYLCASSLYVGGNQPQHFGDGTRLSIL.

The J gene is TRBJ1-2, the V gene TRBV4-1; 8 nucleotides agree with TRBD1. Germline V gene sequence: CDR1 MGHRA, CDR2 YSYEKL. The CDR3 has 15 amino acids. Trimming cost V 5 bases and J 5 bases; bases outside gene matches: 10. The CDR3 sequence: CASSLRTGRGYGYTF. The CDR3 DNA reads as TGCGCCAGCAGCTTAAGGACAGGGAGGGGGTATGGCTACACCTTC.

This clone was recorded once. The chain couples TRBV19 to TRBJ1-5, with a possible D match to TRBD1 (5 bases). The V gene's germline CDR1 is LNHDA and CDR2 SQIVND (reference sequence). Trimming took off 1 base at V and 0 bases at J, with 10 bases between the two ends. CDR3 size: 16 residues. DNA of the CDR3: TGTGCCAGTAGTATAGGACAGCTTTATAGCAATCAGCCCCAGCATTTT. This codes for CASSIGQLYSNQPQHF.

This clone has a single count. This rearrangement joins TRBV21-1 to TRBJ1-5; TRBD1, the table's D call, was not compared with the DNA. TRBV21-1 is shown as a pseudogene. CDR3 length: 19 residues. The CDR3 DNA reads TGTGCCAGCAGCACTTCAGGGGTTGAGGAGCATGGTGGCAATCAGCCCCAGCATTTT. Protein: CASSTSGVEEHGGNQPQHF.

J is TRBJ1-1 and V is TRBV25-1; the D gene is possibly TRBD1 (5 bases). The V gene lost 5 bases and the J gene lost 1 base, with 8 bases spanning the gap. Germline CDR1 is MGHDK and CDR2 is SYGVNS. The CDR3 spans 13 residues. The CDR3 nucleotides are TGTGCCAGCAGTAGGGGCTGGAACACTGAAGCTTTCTTT. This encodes CASSRGWNTEAFF. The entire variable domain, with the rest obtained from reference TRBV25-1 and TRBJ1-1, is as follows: EADIYQTPRYLVIGTGKKITLECSQTMGHDKMYWYQQDPGMELHLIHYSYGVNSTEKGDLSSESTVSRIRTEHFPLTLESARPSHTSQYLCASSRGWNTEAFFGQGTRLTVV.

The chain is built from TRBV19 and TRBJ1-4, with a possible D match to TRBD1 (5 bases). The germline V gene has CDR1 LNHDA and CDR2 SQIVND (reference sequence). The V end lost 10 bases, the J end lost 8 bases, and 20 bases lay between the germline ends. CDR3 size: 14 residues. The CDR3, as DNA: TGTGCCACGAAGACCCCGGGACTGCCAGAAAAACTGTTTTTT. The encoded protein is CATKTPGLPEKLFF.

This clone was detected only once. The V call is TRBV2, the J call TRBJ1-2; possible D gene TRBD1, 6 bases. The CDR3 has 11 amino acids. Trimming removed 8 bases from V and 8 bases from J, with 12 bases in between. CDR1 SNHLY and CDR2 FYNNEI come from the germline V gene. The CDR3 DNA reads TGTGCCAGCCCAGGGGCCAGAGGCTACACCTTC. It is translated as CASPGARGYTF.

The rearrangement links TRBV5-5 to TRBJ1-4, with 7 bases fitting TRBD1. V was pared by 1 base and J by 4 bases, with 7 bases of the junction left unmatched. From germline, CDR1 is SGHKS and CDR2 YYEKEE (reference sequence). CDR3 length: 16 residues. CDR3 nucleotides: TGTGCCAGCAGCTTGAACAGGGGAGTGGGTAATGAAAAACTGTTTTTT. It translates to CASSLNRGVGNEKLFF.

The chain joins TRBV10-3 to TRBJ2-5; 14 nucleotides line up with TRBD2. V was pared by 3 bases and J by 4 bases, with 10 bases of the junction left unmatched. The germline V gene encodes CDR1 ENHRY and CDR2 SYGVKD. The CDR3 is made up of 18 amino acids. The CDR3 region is CAISDYRLAGGYRETQYF. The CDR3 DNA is TGTGCCATCAGTGATTACAGACTAGCGGGAGGGTATCGAGAGACCCAGTACTTC.

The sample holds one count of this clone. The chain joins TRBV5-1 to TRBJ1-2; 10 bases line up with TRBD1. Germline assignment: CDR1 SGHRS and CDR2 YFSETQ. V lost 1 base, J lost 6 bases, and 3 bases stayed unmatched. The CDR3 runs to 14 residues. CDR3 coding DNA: TGCGCCAGCAGCTTGTGGGGGACAGGGGATGGCTACACCTTC. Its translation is CASSLWGTGDGYTF.

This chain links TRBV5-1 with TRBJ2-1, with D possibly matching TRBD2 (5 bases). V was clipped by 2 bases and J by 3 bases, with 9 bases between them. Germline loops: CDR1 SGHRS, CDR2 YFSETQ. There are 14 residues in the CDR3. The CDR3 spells CASSFGVGYNEQFF. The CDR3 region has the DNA TGCGCCAGCAGCTTCGGGGTTGGCTACAATGAGCAGTTCTTC.

In nucleotides, the CDR3 is TGTGCCAGCTCACCTACAGGGGATGCAGATACGCAGTATTTT. It specifies CASSPTGDADTQYF. V is TRBV18 and J is TRBJ2-3; 7 nucleotides match TRBD1. Germline V gene lookup returns CDR1 KGHSH and CDR2 LQKENI. With V trimmed by 3 bases and J by 4 bases, 4 bases remained unmatched. The CDR3 is 14 residues long.

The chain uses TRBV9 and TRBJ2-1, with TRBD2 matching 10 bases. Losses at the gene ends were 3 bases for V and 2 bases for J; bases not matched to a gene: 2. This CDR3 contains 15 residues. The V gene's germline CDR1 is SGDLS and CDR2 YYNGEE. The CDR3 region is CASSATSGAYNEQFF. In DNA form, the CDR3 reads TGTGCCAGCAGCGCAACTAGCGGGGCCTACAATGAGCAGTTCTTC. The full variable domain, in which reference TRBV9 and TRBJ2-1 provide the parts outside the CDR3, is DSGVTQTPKHLITATGQRVTLRCSPRSGDLSVYWYQQSLDQGLQFLIQYYNGEERAKGNILERFSAQQFPDLHSELNLSSLELGDSALYFCASSATSGAYNEQFFGPGTRLTVL.

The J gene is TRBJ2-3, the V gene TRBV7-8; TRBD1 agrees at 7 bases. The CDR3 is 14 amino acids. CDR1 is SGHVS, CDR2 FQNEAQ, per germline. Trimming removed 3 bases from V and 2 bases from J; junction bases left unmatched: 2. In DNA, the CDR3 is TGTGCCAGCAGCTTCGGGACAGACACAGATACGCAGTATTTT. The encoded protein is CASSFGTDTDTQYF. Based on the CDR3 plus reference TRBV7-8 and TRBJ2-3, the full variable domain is GAGVSQSPRYKVAKRGQDVALRCDPISGHVSLFWYQQALGQGPEFLTYFQNEAQLDKSGLPSDRFFAERPEGSVSTLKIQRTQQEDSAVYLCASSFGTDTDTQYFGPGTRLTVL.